This TCR beta chain was found in a study of blood T cell repertoires in COVID-19 (dated by TCRdb to the early 2020s). Study-level background: Samples covering the acute and convalescent phases of COVID-19 were provided by collaborators in the United States, Italy and Spain. The material from the prospective study consisted of cDNA or gDNA derived from T cells, B-cell-depleted T cells, or PBMCs. The dataset comprised deeply sampled blood TCRbeta repertoires from subjects exposed to, actively infected with, or recovered from COVID-19. The repertoires were released in a freely available public database intended as a resource for research on the immune response to SARS-CoV-2. The samples were drawn from two sources: the first 160 participants of the ongoing ImmuneRACE study, and 1,000 to 1,500 subjects contributed by 6 global collaborators. The sample metadata nearly always contained a de-identified subject ID, COVID-19 status, age in years and sex. Where available, HLA class I and class II types were obtained from metadata supplied by the sample provider rather than from assay-based typing.

This clone is a singleton in its sample. No cognate antigen has been identified for it. No qualities accompany the bases; no much larger clone lies one base away. What the study reported, not specific to this receptor: How much clinical and demographic metadata was included differed by source and by participant, and the metadata was provided uncurated.

Germline trimming: 1 base from V, 5 bases from J; junction bases outside gene matches: 5. Sequences KGHSH (CDR1) and LQKENI (CDR2) are obtained from the germline V gene. The CDR3 runs 15 amino acids, cysteine and phenylalanine included. The only DNA kept is the CDR3, 45 bases in frame from the first base. Each collaborating institution followed its own protocols to collect whole blood in K2EDTA tubes. For TCRbeta analysis, collaborator samples were shipped as frozen whole blood, as isolated PBMCs, or as DNA extracted from either sample type. The immunoSEQ Assay, a bias-controlled multiplex PCR, was used to amplify TCRbeta CDR3 regions from genomic DNA. Regarding the original processing steps: Within the assay, amplification of reference gene primers was used to estimate how many nucleated cells each sample contained. To quantify the absolute abundance of each unique TCRbeta CDR3 rearrangement, sequence reads were collapsed and filtered. Productive Simpson clonality was computed per sample as the square root of Simpson's diversity index over productive rearrangements. TCRdb provides this immuneACCESS table in a form limited to in-frame rearrangements. Some clones are lacking; in checked studies, under half of them reflect an unresolved V gene, and why the rest are absent is not known. The D gene and trimming were derived from the DNA, and the V and J assignments and clone size from that table. Within this sample are 55,000 to 80,000 clones, with roughly 86% of them counted one time only. Approximately 31% of the sample comes from the top ten.

The TCR was taken from a man over 45 with acute or convalescent COVID-19. The sample comprised peripheral blood. The sequence joins TRBV18 to TRBJ2-1; 7 junctional bases match TRBD2. The bases are TGTGCCAGCTCACCACTCGCGGGGGAGAACAATGAGCAGTTCTTC. The resulting protein is CASSPLAGENNEQFF.